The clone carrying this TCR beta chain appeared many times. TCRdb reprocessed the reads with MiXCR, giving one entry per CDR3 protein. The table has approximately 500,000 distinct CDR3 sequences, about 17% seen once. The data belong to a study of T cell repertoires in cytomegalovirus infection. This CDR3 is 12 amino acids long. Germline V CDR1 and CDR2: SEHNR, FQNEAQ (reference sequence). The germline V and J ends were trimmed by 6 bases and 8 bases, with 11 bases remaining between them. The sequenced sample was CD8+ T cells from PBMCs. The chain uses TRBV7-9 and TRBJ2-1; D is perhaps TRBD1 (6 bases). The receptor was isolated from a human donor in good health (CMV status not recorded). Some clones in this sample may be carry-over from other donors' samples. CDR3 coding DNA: TGTGCCAGCAGTTCCCCAGGGGATGAGCAGTTCTTC. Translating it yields CASSSPGDEQFF.